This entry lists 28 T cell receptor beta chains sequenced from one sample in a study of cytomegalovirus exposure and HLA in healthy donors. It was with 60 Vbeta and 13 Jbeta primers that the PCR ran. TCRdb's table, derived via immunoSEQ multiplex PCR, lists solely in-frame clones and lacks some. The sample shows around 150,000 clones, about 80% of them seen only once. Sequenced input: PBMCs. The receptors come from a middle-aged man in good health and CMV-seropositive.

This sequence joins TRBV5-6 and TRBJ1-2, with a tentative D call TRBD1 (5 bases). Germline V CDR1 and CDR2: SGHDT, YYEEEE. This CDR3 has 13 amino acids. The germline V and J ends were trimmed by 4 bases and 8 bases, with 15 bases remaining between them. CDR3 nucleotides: TGTGCCAGCAGCCGGGGGAGGACGGAAGGCTACACCTTC. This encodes CASSRGRTEGYTF.

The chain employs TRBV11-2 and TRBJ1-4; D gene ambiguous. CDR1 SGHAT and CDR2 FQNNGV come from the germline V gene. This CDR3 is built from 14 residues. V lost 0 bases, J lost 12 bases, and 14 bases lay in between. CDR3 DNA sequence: TGTGCCAGCAGCTTAGATGGGAGGGTTGGAGAACTGTTTTTT. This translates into CASSLDGRVGELFF.

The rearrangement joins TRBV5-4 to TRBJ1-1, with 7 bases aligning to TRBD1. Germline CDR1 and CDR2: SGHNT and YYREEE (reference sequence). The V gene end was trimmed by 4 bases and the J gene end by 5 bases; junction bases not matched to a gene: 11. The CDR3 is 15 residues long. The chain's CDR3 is CASSLYPQGGTEAFF. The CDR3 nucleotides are TGTGCCAGCAGCCTTTACCCGCAGGGGGGAACTGAAGCTTTCTTT.

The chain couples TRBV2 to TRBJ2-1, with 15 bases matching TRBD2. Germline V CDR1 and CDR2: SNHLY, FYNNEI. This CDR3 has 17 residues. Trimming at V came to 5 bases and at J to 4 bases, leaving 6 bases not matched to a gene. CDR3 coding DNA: TGTGCCAGCAGTACGGGACTAGCGGGGGGCCAATACAATGAGCAGTTCTTC. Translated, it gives CASSTGLAGGQYNEQFF.

As DNA, the CDR3 is TGTGCCAGCTTACCAGGGGGTGGGGAGACCCAGTACTTC. This codes for CASLPGGGETQYF. The J gene is TRBJ2-5, the V gene TRBV28; 7 bases match TRBD1. Losses at the gene ends were 8 bases for V and 5 bases for J; bases not matched to a gene: 8. Germline V CDR1 and CDR2: MDHEN, SYDVKM. This CDR3 has 13 amino acids.

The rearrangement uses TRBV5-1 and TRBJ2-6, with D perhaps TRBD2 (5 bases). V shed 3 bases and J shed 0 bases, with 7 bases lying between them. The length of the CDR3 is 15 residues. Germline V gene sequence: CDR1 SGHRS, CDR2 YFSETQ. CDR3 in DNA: TGCGCCAGCAGCTCTGGGAGCTCTGGGGCCAACGTCCTGACTTTC. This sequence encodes CASSSGSSGANVLTF. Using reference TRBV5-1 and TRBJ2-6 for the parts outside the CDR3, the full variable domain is KAGVTQTPRYLIKTRGQQVTLSCSPISGHRSVSWYQQTPGQGLQFLFEYFSETQRNKGNFPGRFSGRQFSNSRSEMNVSTLELGDSALYLCASSSGSSGANVLTFGAGSRLTVL.

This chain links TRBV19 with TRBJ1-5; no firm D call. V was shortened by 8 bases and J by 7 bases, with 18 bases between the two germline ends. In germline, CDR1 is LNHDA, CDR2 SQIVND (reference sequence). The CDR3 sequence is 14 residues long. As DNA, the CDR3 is TGTGCCAGTTCATCGGCGGGAAAGGGCCAGCCCCAGCATTTT. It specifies CASSSAGKGQPQHF.

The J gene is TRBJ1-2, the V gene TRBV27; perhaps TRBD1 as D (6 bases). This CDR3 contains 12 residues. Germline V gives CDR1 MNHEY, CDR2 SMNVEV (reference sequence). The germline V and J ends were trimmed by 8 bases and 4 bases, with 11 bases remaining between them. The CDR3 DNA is TGTGCCAGCCGGGACACTGCCTATGGCTACACCTTC. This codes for CASRDTAYGYTF.

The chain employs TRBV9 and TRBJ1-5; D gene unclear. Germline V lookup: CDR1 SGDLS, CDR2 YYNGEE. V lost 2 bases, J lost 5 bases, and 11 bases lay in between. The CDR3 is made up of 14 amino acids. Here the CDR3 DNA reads TGTGCCAGCAGCGTGGGCCCGAACGATCAGCCCCAGCATTTT. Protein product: CASSVGPNDQPQHF.

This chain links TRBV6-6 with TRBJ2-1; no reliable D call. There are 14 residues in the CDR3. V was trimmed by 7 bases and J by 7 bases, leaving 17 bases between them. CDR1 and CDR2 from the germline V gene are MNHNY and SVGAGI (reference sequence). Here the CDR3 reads CASTEALRVNEQFF. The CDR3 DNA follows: TGTGCCAGCACCGAAGCACTCCGAGTAAATGAGCAGTTCTTC.

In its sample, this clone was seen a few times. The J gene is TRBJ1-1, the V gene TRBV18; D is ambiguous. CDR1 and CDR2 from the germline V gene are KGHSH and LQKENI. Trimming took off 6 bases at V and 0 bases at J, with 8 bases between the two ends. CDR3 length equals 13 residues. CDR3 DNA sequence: TGTGCCAGCTCTTCCGTTCTGAACACTGAAGCTTTCTTT. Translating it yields CASSSVLNTEAFF.

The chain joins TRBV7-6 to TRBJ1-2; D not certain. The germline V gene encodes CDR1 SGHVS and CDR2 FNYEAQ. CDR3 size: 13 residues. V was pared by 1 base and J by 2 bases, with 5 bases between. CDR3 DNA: TGTGCCAGCAGCTTAGGCAGAAACTATGGCTACACCTTC. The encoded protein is CASSLGRNYGYTF.

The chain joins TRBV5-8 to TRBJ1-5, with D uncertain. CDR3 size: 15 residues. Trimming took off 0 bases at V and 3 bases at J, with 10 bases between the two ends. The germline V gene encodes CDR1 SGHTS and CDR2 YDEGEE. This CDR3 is CASSLGQAINQPQHF. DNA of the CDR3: TGTGCCAGCAGCTTGGGGCAGGCGATCAATCAGCCCCAGCATTTT.

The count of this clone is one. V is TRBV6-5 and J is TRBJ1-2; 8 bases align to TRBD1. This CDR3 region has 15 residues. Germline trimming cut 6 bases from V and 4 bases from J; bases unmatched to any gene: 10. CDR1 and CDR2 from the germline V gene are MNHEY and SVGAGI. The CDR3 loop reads CASRPRQGKGYGYTF. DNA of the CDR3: TGTGCCAGCAGACCCCGACAGGGGAAGGGCTATGGCTACACCTTC.

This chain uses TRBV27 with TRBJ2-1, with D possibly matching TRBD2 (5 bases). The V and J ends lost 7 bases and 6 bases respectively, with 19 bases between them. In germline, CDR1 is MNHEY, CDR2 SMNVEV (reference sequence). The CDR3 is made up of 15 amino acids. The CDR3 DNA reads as TGTGCCAGCACAACCGTCTCCGGGAACTTCAATGAGCAGTTCTTC. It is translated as CASTTVSGNFNEQFF.

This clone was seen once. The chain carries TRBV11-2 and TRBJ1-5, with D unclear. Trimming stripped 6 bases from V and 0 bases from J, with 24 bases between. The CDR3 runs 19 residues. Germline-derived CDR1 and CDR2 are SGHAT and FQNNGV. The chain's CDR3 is CASRPHAITGFYSNQPQHF. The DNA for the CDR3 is TGTGCCAGCAGGCCCCACGCGATCACGGGTTTCTATAGCAATCAGCCCCAGCATTTT.

This CDR3 is CASSDRGLGNTEAFF. For the CDR3, the DNA is TGTGCCAGCAGTGACAGGGGGCTGGGGAACACTGAAGCTTTCTTT. The chain has TRBV2 and TRBJ1-1; 8 bases are a match to TRBD1. The germline CDR1 and CDR2 sequences are SNHLY and FYNNEI. The V and J ends lost 3 bases and 1 base, in that order; junction bases with no gene match: 4. This CDR3 has 15 residues.

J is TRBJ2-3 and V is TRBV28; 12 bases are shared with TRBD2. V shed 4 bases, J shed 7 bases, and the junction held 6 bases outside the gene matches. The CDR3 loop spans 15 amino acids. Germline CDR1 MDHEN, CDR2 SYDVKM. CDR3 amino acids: CASSSLAGGRNTQYF. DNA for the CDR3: TGTGCCAGCAGTTCCCTAGCGGGGGGGAGGAATACGCAGTATTTT.

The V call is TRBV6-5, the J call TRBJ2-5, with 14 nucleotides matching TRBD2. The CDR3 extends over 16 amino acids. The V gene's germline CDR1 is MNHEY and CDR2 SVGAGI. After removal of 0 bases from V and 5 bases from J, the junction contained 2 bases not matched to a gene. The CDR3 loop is CASSYSWTSGGETQYF. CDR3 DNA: TGTGCCAGCAGTTACTCGTGGACTAGCGGGGGGGAGACCCAGTACTTC.

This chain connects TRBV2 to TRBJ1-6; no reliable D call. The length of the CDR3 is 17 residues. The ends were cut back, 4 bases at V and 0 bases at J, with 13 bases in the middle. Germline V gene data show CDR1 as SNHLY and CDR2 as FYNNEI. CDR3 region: CASSARSIGSYNSPLHF. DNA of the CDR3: TGTGCCAGCAGTGCTAGGTCCATCGGCTCCTATAATTCACCCCTCCACTTT. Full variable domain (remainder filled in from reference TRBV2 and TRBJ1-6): EPEVTQTPSHQVTQMGQEVILRCVPISNHLYFYWYRQILGQKVEFLVSFYNNEISEKSEIFDDQFSVERPDGSNFTLKIRSTKLEDSAMYFCASSARSIGSYNSPLHFGNGTRLTVT.

This CDR3 reads CASSEGGGMYEQYV. DNA of the CDR3: TGTGCCAGCAGTGAAGGGGGGGGAATGTACGAGCAGTACGTC. The chain couples TRBV2 to TRBJ2-7; 7 nucleotides line up with TRBD2. The CDR3 contains 14 residues. Trimming cost V 1 base and J 4 bases; bases outside gene matches: 4. The germline V gene has CDR1 SNHLY and CDR2 FYNNEI.

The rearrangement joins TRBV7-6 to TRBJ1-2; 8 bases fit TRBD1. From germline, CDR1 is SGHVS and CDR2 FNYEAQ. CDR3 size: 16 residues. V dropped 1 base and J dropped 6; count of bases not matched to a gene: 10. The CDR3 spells CASSLVYRTGPNGYTF. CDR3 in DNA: TGTGCCAGCAGCTTAGTATATCGGACAGGGCCGAATGGCTACACCTTC.

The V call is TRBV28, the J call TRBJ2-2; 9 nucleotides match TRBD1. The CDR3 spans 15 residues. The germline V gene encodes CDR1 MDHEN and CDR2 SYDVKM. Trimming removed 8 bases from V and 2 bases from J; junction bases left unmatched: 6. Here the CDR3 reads CASGTGQGNTGELFF. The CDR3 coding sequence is TGTGCCAGCGGAACGGGACAGGGAAACACCGGGGAGCTGTTTTTT.

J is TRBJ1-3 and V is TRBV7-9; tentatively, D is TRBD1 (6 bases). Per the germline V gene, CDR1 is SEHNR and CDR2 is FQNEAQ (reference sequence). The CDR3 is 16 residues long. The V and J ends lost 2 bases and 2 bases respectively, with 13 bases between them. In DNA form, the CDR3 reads TGTGCCAGCAGCTTACGGTGGGACATACCTGGAAACACCATATATTTT. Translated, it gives CASSLRWDIPGNTIYF. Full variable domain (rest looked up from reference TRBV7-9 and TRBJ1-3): DTGVSQNPRHKITKRGQNVTFRCDPISEHNRLYWYRQTLGQGPEFLTYFQNEAQLEKSRLLSDRFSAERPKGSFSTLEIQRTEQGDSAMYLCASSLRWDIPGNTIYFGEGSWLTVV.

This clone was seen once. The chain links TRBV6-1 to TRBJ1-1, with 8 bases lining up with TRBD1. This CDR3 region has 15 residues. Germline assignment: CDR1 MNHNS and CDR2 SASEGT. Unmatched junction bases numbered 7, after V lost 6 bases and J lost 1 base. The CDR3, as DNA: TGTGCCAGCAGGAAAGCCGGGACAGGGAACACTGAAGCTTTCTTT. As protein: CASRKAGTGNTEAFF.

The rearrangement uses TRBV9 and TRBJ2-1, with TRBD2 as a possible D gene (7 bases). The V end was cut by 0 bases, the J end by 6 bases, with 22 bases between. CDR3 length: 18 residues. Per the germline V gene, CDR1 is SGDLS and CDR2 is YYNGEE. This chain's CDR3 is CASSVAGHGGGQGNEQFF. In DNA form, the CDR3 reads TGTGCCAGCAGCGTAGCGGGACACGGCGGGGGCCAAGGCAATGAGCAGTTCTTC.

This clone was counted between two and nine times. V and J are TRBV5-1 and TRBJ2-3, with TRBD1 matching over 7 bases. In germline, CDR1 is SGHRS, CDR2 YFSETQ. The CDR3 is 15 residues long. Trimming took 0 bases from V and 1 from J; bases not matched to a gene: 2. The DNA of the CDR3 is TGCGCCAGCAGCTTGGGCCAGGGGGGCACAGATACGCAGTATTTT. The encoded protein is CASSLGQGGTDTQYF.

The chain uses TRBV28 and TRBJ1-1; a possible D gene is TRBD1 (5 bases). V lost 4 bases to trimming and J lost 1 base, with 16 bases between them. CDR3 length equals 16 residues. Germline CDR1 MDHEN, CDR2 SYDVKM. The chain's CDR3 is CASSSTPGGKNTEAFF. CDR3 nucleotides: TGTGCCAGCAGTTCTACCCCCGGGGGGAAGAACACTGAAGCTTTCTTT.